This T cell receptor beta chain was obtained from a study of cytomegalovirus exposure and HLA in healthy donors. General study points: Under in vitro conditions, three CMV-associated chains were confirmed as specific for CMV antigens. TRBV6-2, TRBV6-3 and some other V segments were unresolvable in 87-base-pair reads. By HLA locus, TCR association rates varied in a later analysis, with DRB1 showing the most and HLA-C the fewest.

In germline, CDR1 is SGHAT, CDR2 FQNNGV. This CDR3 is built from 15 residues. After removal of 3 bases from V and 3 bases from J, the junction contained 4 bases not matched to a gene. Comments on this clone: Its specificity is not known.

The PCR contained 60 Vbeta and 13 Jbeta primers. Produced via immunoSEQ multiplex PCR; TCRdb's table is partial and in-frame only. Here the sample spans about 260,000 clones, approximately 84% being singletons. Sequencing was performed on PBMCs. The receptor comes from a woman aged 40 to 55 in good health and CMV-seropositive. V gene TRBV11-2 combines with J gene TRBJ2-7, with TRBD2 matching 11 bases. CDR3: CASSFSGRARYEQYF. CDR3 sequence (DNA): TGTGCCAGCAGCTTTAGCGGGAGGGCCCGCTACGAGCAGTACTTC.